These 12 T cell receptor beta chains originate from one sample sequenced in a study of blood T cell repertoires in COVID-19. Produced via immunoSEQ multiplex PCR; TCRdb's table is partial and in-frame only. This sample has 180,000 or so clones; 70% to 90% occur once, and the top ten carry over 0.85%. Sequencing used peripheral blood. The receptors come from a young man with acute or convalescent COVID-19.

The J gene is TRBJ1-5, the V gene TRBV10-3; TRBD1 might be the D (5 bases). The germline CDR1 and CDR2 sequences are ENHRY and SYGVKD. The CDR3 is made up of 14 amino acids. V lost 4 bases and J lost 3, with 10 bases in between. CDR3 sequence: CAISGDGHNQPQHF. The CDR3 DNA follows: TGTGCCATCAGTGGTGATGGACACAATCAGCCCCAGCATTTT.

The chain is built from TRBV30 and TRBJ2-1, with 9 nucleotides matching TRBD2. The CDR3 is 11 residues long. V shed 5 bases, J shed 10 bases, and the junction held 3 bases outside the gene matches. CDR1 and CDR2 from the germline V gene are GTSNPN and SVGIG (reference sequence). The CDR3 DNA reads TGTGCCTGGTCGCGGGGGGGCGAGCAGTTCTTC. As protein: CAWSRGGEQFF.

The CDR3 is CASSLSGILYSPLHF. CDR3 in DNA: TGTGCCAGCTCATTGTCAGGAATTCTATATTCACCCCTCCACTTT. The chain couples TRBV18 to TRBJ1-6; D is undetermined. The V gene's germline CDR1 is KGHSH and CDR2 LQKENI. This CDR3 comprises 15 residues. V dropped 5 bases and J dropped 8 bases, with 16 bases sitting between them.

The J gene is TRBJ2-1, the V gene TRBV5-1; D is unclear. Trimming cost V 4 bases and J 2 bases, with 10 bases left between them. Germline V lookup: CDR1 SGHRS, CDR2 YFSETQ. The CDR3 is 14 amino acids. Here the CDR3 reads CASSPQQAYNEQFF. The CDR3 DNA sequence: TGCGCCAGCAGCCCCCAGCAGGCCTACAATGAGCAGTTCTTC.

This chain links TRBV19 with TRBJ1-4; tentatively, D is TRBD1 (5 bases). The germline V gene encodes CDR1 LNHDA and CDR2 SQIVND (reference sequence). The CDR3 runs 14 residues. V lost 3 bases and J lost 6, with 11 bases in between. The CDR3 is CASSISQGHEKLFF. CDR3 bases: TGTGCCAGTAGTATCTCGCAGGGCCATGAAAAACTGTTTTTT.

This rearrangement joins TRBV5-1 to TRBJ2-3; 16 positions match TRBD2. The CDR3 is 18 amino acids. Trimming at V came to 0 bases and at J to 5 bases, leaving 6 bases not matched to a gene. From germline, CDR1 is SGHRS and CDR2 YFSETQ. CDR3 protein: CASSLAGLAGGPQDTQYF. The CDR3 region has the DNA TGCGCCAGCAGCTTGGCGGGACTAGCGGGGGGGCCCCAAGATACGCAGTATTTT. The full variable domain, completed using reference TRBV5-1 and TRBJ2-3, is KAGVTQTPRYLIKTRGQQVTLSCSPISGHRSVSWYQQTPGQGLQFLFEYFSETQRNKGNFPGRFSGRQFSNSRSEMNVSTLELGDSALYLCASSLAGLAGGPQDTQYFGPGTRLTVL.

The rearrangement uses TRBV24-1 and TRBJ2-2; 8 bases align to TRBD1. The CDR3 is 17 residues long. The V gene's germline CDR1 is KGHDR and CDR2 SFDVKD. The V gene end was trimmed by 4 bases and the J gene end by 2 bases; junction bases not matched to a gene: 8. The CDR3 nucleotides read TGTGCCACCAGTGACCCTCCTGGACAGGGCAACACCGGGGAGCTGTTTTTT. Its protein is CATSDPPGQGNTGELFF.

This chain connects TRBV19 to TRBJ1-5, with D perhaps matching TRBD1 (6 bases). There are 14 residues in the CDR3. V was trimmed by 7 bases and J by 5 bases, leaving 15 bases between them. Germline CDR1 LNHDA, CDR2 SQIVND (reference sequence). CDR3 sequence reads: CASTWDTTDQPQHF. In DNA form, the CDR3 reads TGTGCCAGTACTTGGGACACCACTGATCAGCCCCAGCATTTT.

V gene TRBV7-9 combines with J gene TRBJ1-4, with 7 bases aligning to TRBD1. V lost 4 bases to trimming and J lost 7 bases; unmatched junction nucleotides: 6. The CDR3 has 14 amino acids. Per the germline V gene, CDR1 is SEHNR and CDR2 is FQNEAQ (reference sequence). The CDR3 loop reads CASSSDRIGEKLFF. The CDR3 nucleotides read TGTGCCAGCAGCTCGGACAGGATCGGTGAAAAACTGTTTTTT.

This clone occurred a few times. The chain joins TRBV2 to TRBJ1-5; D is possibly TRBD1 (5 bases). V was pared by 5 bases and J by 0 bases, with 14 bases between. CDR3 length: 16 residues. Germline V gives CDR1 SNHLY, CDR2 FYNNEI. The CDR3 loop reads CASSPDGGISNQPQHF. The CDR3 DNA reads as TGTGCCAGCAGTCCGGATGGGGGGATTAGCAATCAGCCCCAGCATTTT.

For the CDR3, the DNA is TGTGCCAGTAGTATAATCTTTCAGGGGCGAACTGAAGCTTTCTTT. Translation: CASSIIFQGRTEAFF. J is TRBJ1-1 and V is TRBV19; D possibly corresponds to TRBD1 (6 bases). Between the trimmed V and J ends, which lost 2 bases and 5 bases, there was a span of 15 bases. This CDR3 is 15 amino acids long. Per the germline V gene, CDR1 is LNHDA and CDR2 is SQIVND (reference sequence).

V gene TRBV19 combines with J gene TRBJ1-5; D is possibly TRBD1 (5 bases). There are 15 residues in the CDR3. Trimming cost V 2 bases and J 2 bases, with 10 bases left between them. Germline values: CDR1 LNHDA, CDR2 SQIVND (reference sequence). CDR3 loop: CASSIIGGGNQPQHF. The CDR3 DNA sequence: TGTGCCAGTAGTATAATCGGAGGGGGCAATCAGCCCCAGCATTTT. The whole variable domain, filled in from reference TRBV19 and TRBJ1-5, reads DGGITQSPKYLFRKEGQNVTLSCEQNLNHDAMYWYRQDPGQGLRLIYYSQIVNDFQKGDIAEGYSVSREKKESFPLTVTSAQKNPTAFYLCASSIIGGGNQPQHFGDGTRLSIL.